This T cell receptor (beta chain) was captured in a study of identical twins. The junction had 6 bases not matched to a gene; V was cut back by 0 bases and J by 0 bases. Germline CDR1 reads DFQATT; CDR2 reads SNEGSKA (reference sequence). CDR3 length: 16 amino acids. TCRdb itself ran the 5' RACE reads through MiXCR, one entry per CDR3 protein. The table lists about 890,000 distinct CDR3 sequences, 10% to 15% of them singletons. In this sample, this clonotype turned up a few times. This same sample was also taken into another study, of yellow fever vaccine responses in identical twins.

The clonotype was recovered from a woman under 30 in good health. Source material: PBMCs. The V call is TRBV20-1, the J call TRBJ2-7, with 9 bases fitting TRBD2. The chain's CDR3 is CSARDLLAGISYEQYF. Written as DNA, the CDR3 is TGCAGTGCTAGAGATCTCCTAGCGGGAATCTCCTACGAGCAGTACTTC.